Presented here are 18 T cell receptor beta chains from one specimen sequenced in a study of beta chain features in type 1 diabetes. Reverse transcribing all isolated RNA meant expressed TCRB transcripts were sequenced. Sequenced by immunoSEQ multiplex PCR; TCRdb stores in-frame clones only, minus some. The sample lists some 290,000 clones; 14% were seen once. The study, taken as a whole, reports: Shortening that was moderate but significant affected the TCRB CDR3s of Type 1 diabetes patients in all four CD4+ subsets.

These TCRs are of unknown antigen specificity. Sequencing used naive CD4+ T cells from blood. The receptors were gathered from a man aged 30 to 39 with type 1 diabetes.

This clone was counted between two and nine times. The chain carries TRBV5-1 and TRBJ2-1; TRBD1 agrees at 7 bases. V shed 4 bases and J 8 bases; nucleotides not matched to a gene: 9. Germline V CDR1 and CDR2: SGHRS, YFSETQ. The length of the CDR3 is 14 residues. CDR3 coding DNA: TGCGCCAGCAGCCCAAGACAGGGAATGGATGAGCAGTTCTTC. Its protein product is CASSPRQGMDEQFF.

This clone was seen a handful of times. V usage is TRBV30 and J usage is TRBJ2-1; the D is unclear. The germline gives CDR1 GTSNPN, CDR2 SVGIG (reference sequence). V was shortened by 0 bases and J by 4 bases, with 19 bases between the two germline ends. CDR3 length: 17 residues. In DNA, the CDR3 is TGTGCCTGGAGTGTACGAGGCACTTCCCCCGGGTACAATGAGCAGTTCTTC. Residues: CAWSVRGTSPGYNEQFF.

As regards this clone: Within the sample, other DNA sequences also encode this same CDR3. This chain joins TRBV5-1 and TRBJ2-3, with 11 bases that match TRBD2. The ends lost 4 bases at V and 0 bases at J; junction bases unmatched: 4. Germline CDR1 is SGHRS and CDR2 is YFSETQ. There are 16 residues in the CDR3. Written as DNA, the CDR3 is TGCGCCAGCAGCACCGGGACTAGCGGCAGCACAGATACGCAGTATTTT. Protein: CASSTGTSGSTDTQYF.

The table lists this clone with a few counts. The CDR3 reads CASSLGFGGSGANVLTF. In DNA form, the CDR3 reads TGTGCCAGCAGCTTAGGGTTCGGGGGCTCTGGGGCCAACGTCCTGACTTTC. The V and J genes are TRBV7-9 and TRBJ2-6, with D possibly TRBD2 on 6 matching bases. This CDR3 contains 17 residues. Trimming pared 1 base from V and 0 bases from J, leaving 10 bases between. Germline V gene sequence: CDR1 SEHNR, CDR2 FQNEAQ (reference sequence).

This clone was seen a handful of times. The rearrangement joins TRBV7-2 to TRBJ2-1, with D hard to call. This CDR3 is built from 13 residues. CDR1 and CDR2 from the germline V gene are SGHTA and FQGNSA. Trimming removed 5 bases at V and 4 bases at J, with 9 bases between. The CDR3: CASSPTGYNEQFF. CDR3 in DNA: TGTGCCAGCAGCCCGACGGGTTACAATGAGCAGTTCTTC.

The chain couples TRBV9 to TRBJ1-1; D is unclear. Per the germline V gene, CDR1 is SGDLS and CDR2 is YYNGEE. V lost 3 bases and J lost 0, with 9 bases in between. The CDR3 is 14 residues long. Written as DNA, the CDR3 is TGTGCCAGCAGCGCAACAGCCATGAACACTGAAGCTTTCTTT. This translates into CASSATAMNTEAFF.

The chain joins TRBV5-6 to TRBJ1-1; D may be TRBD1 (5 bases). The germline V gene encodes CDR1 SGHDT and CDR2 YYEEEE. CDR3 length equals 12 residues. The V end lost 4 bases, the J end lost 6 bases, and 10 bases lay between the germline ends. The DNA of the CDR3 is TGTGCCAGCAGCCGGGGGGTCGCTGAAGCTTTCTTT. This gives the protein CASSRGVAEAFF.

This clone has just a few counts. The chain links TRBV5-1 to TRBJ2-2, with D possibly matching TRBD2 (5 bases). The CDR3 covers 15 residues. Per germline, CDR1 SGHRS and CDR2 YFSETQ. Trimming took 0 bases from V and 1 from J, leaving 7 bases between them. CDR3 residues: CASSLGSGNTGELFF. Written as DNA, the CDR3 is TGCGCCAGCAGCTTGGGGAGCGGGAACACCGGGGAGCTGTTTTTT.

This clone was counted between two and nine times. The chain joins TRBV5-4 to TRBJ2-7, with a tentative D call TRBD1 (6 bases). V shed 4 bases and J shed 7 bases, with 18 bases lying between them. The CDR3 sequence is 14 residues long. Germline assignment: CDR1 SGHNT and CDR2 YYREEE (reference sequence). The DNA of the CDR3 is TGTGCCAGCAGCGGGAGAGATAGGGGGTGGGAGCAGTACTTC. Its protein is CASSGRDRGWEQYF.

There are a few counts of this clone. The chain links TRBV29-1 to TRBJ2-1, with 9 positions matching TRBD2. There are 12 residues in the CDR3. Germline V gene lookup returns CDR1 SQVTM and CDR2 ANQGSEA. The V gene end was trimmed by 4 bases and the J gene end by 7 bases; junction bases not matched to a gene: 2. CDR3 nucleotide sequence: TGCAGCGTTGGTCTAGCGGGAAATGAGCAGTTCTTC. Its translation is CSVGLAGNEQFF.

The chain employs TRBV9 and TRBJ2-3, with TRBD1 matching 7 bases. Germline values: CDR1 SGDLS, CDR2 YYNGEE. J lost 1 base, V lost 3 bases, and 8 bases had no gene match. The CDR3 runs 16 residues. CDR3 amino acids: CASSDRGQGGTDTQYF. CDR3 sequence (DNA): TGTGCCAGCAGCGACCGAGGGCAGGGGGGCACAGATACGCAGTATTTT. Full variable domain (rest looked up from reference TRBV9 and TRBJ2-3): DSGVTQTPKHLITATGQRVTLRCSPRSGDLSVYWYQQSLDQGLQFLIQYYNGEERAKGNILERFSAQQFPDLHSELNLSSLELGDSALYFCASSDRGQGGTDTQYFGPGTRLTVL.

As DNA, the CDR3 is TGTGCCAGCAGCTTAGGGAGACGAGGAGGGGCCAATCAGCCCCAGCATTTT. Its protein is CASSLGRRGGANQPQHF. This chain links TRBV7-9 with TRBJ1-5, with a possible D match to TRBD1 (5 bases). Per the germline V gene, CDR1 is SEHNR and CDR2 is FQNEAQ (reference sequence). The CDR3 runs to 17 residues. Trimming stripped 1 base from V and 3 bases from J, with 16 bases between.

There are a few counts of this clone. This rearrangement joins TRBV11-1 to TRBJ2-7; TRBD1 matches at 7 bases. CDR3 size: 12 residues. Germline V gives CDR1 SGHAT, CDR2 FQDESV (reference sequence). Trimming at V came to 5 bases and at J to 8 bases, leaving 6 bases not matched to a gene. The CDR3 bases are TGTGCCAGCAGCCGGGGACAGCGAAAGCAGTACTTC. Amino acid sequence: CASSRGQRKQYF.

CDR3 protein: CSVGDRGNQPQHF. As DNA, the CDR3 is TGCAGCGTTGGGGACAGGGGCAATCAGCCCCAGCATTTT. The chain has TRBV29-1 and TRBJ1-5; 9 bases agree with TRBD1. The length of the CDR3 is 13 residues. Germline CDR1 and CDR2: SQVTM and ANQGSEA. V shed 4 bases, J shed 2 bases, and the junction held 0 bases outside the gene matches.

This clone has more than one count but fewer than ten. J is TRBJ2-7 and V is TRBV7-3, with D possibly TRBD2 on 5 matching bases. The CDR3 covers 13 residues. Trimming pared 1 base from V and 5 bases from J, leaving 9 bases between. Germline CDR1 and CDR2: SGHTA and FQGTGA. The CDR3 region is CASSLRARDEQYF. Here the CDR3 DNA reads TGTGCCAGCAGCTTAAGGGCGCGGGACGAGCAGTACTTC.

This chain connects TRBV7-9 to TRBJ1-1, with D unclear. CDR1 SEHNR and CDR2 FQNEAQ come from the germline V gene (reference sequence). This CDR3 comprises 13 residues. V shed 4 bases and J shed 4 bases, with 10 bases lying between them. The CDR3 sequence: CASSSTTGTEAFF. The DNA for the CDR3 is TGTGCCAGCAGCTCAACGACGGGCACTGAAGCTTTCTTT.

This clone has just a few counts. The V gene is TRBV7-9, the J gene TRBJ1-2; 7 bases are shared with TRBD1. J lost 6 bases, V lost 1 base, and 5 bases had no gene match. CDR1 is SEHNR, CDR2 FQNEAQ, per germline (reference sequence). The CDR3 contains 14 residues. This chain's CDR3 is CASSLDVQGNGYTF. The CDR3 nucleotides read TGTGCCAGCAGCTTAGATGTACAGGGGAATGGCTACACCTTC. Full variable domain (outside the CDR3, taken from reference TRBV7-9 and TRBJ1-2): DTGVSQNPRHKITKRGQNVTFRCDPISEHNRLYWYRQTLGQGPEFLTYFQNEAQLEKSRLLSDRFSAERPKGSFSTLEIQRTEQGDSAMYLCASSLDVQGNGYTFGSGTRLTVV.

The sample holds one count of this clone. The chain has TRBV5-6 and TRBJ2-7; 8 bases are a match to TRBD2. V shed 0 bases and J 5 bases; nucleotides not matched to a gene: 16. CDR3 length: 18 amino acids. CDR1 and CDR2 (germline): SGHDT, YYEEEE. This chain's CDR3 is CASSLEVGTSGLVNEQYF. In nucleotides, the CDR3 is TGTGCCAGCAGCTTGGAGGTCGGCACTAGCGGACTTGTGAACGAGCAGTACTTC.